The table lists the clone carrying this T cell receptor beta chain with a few counts. Its cognate antigen is unknown. The sample belongs to a study of T-cell reconstitution after alpha-beta-depleted transplantation in children. Study-wide results and limits: Reported findings indicate that, about two months after transplant, alpha-beta T cells came from several hundred expanded clones, which were derived from non-depleted graft cells. At the one-year point after transplant, T-cell counts and TCRbeta diversity were found to come mostly from T cells that had been newly produced. Some patients' high day-60 TCRbeta diversity was attributed to recipient cells surviving conditioning.

Germline V gene data show CDR1 as ENHRY and CDR2 as SYGVKD. This CDR3 is 14 amino acids long. The V and J ends lost 6 bases and 0 bases respectively, with 12 bases between them. Researchers prepared the TCRbeta library using unique molecular identifiers, the study reports. From the PCR reads, TCRdb called clonotypes with MiXCR, one entry per CDR3 protein. The repertoire includes roughly 100,000 distinct CDR3 sequences, 4.5% to 7.5% of them detected once, and roughly 6.1% sits in the top ten. The genes are TRBV10-3 and TRBJ2-7; D might be TRBD1 (5 bases). The sequencing here drew on PBMCs, mostly from graft donor cells, taken 60 days after TCRalphabeta/CD19-depleted stem cell transplant. This receptor was obtained from a female patient aged 2-10 years who had a stem cell transplant for Fanconi anemia, so the T cells may come from the graft donor. In DNA, the CDR3 is TGTGCCATCAGCCCTTGGCAGGGCTCCTACGAGCAGTACTTC. Encoded protein: CAISPWQGSYEQYF.